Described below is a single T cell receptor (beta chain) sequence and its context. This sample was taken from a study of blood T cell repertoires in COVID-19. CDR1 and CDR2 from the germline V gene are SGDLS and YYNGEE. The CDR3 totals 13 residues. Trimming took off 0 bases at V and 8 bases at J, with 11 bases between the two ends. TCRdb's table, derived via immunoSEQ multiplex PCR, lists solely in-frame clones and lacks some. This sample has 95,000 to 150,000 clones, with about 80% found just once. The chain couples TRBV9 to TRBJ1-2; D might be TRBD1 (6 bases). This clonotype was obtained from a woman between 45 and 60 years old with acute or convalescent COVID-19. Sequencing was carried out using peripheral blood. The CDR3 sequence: CASSVAFGGGYTF. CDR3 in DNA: TGTGCCAGCAGCGTAGCATTTGGGGGCGGCTACACCTTC.